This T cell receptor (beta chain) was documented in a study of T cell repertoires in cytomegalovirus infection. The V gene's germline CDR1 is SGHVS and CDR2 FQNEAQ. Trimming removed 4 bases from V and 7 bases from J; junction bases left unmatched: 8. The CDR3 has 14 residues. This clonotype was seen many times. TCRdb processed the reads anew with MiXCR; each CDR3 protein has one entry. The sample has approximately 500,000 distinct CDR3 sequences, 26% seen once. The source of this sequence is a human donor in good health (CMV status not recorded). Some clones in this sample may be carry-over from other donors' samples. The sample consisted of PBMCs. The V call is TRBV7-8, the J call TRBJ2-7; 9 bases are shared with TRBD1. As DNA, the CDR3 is TGTGCCAGCAGCTCTTCCCGGGACAGGGTAGAGCAGTACGTC. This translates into CASSSSRDRVEQYV.